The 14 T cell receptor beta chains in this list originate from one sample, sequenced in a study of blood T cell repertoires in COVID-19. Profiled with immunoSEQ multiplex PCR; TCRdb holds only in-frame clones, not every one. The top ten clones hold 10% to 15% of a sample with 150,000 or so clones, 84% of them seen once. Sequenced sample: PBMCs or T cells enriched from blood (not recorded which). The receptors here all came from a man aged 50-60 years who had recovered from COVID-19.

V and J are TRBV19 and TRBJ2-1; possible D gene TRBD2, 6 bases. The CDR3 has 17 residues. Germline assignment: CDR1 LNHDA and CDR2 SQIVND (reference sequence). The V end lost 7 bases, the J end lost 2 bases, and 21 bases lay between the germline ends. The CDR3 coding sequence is TGTGCCAGTAACAACCCACGGACGGGGGATGCCTACAATGAGCAGTTCTTC. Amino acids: CASNNPRTGDAYNEQFF.

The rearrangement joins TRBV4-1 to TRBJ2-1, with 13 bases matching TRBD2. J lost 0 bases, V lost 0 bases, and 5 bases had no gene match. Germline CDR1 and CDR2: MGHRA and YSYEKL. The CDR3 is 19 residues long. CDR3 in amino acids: CASSQELAGGFTSYNEQFF. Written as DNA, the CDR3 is TGCGCCAGCAGCCAAGAACTAGCGGGGGGGTTCACCTCCTACAATGAGCAGTTCTTC.

The chain's CDR3 is CASSQDNLRLAGELFF. CDR3 nucleotides: TGCGCCAGCAGCCAAGACAATCTGAGGCTAGCCGGGGAGCTGTTTTTT. This chain joins TRBV4-3 and TRBJ2-2; D unclear. V shed 0 bases and J shed 6 bases, with 14 bases lying between them. The germline V gene has CDR1 LGHNA and CDR2 YSLEER. The CDR3 consists of 16 residues.

DNA of the CDR3: TGTGCCAGCTCAGAGCGCCCAGGAACAGGGGGTTATGGCTACACCTTC. Translated: CASSERPGTGGYGYTF. J is TRBJ1-2 and V is TRBV18; 8 positions match TRBD1. V shed 5 bases, J shed 5 bases, and the junction held 13 bases outside the gene matches. Germline CDR1 reads KGHSH; CDR2 reads LQKENI. The CDR3 extends over 16 amino acids. The variable domain in full, completed from reference TRBV18 and TRBJ1-2, reads NAGVMQNPRHLVRRRGQEARLRCSPMKGHSHVYWYRQLPEEGLKFMVYLQKENIIDESGMPKERFSAEFPKEGPSILRIQQVVRGDSAAYFCASSERPGTGGYGYTFGSGTRLTVV.

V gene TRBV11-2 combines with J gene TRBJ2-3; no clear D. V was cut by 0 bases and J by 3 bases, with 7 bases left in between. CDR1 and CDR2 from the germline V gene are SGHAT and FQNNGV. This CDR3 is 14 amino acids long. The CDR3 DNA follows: TGTGCCAGCAGCTTAGATGCGTTGACAGATACGCAGTATTTT. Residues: CASSLDALTDTQYF.

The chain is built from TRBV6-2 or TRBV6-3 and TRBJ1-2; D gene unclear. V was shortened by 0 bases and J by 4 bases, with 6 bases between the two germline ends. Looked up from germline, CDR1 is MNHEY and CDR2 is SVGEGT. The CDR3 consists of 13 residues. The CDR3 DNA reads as TGTGCCAGCAGTTACTCGGCAGTCTATGGCTACACCTTC. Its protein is CASSYSAVYGYTF.

The CDR3 loop is CAWSRGMASGNTIYF. The CDR3 DNA is TGTGCCTGGAGTAGGGGGATGGCCTCTGGAAACACCATATATTTT. V gene TRBV30 combines with J gene TRBJ1-3; D may be TRBD1 (6 bases). Germline CDR1 reads GTSNPN; CDR2 reads SVGIG (reference sequence). The CDR3 length is 15 residues. The V gene lost 2 bases and the J gene lost 0 bases, with 11 bases spanning the gap.

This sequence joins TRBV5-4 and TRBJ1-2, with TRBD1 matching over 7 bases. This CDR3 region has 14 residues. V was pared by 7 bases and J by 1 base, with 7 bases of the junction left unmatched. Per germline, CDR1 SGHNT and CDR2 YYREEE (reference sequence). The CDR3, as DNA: TGTGCCAGCGCAGTTAGGGGGCGTAACTATGGCTACACCTTC. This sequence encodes CASAVRGRNYGYTF.

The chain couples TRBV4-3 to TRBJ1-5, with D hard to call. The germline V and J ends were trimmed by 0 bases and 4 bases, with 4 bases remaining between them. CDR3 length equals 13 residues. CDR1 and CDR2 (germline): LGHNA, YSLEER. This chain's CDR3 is CASSQERNQPQHF. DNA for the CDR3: TGCGCCAGCAGCCAAGAACGGAATCAGCCCCAGCATTTT.

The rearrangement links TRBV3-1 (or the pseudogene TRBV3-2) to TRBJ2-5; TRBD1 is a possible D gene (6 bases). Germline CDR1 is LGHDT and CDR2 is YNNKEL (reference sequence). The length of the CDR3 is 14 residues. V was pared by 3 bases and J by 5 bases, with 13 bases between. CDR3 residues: CASSHYRDQETQYF. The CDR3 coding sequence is TGTGCCAGCAGCCACTACAGGGATCAGGAGACCCAGTACTTC.

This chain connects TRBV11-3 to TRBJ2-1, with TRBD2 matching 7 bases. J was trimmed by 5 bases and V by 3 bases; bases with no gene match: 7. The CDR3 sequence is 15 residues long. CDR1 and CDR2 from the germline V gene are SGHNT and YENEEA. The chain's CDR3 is CASSLERGANNEQFF. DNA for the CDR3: TGTGCCAGCAGCTTGGAGCGGGGCGCAAACAATGAGCAGTTCTTC.

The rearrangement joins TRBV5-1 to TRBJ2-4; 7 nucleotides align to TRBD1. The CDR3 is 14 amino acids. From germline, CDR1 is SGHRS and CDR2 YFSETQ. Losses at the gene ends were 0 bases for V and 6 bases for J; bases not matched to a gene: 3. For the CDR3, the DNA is TGCGCCAGCAGCTTGGAGGGGGACAGAAACATTCAGTACTTC. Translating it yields CASSLEGDRNIQYF.

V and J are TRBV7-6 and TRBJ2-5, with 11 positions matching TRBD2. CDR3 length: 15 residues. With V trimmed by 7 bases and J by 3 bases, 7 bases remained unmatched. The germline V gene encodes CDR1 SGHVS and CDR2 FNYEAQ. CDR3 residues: CASTRLAGRKETQYF. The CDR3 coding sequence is TGTGCCAGCACGCGACTAGCGGGGAGGAAAGAGACCCAGTACTTC.

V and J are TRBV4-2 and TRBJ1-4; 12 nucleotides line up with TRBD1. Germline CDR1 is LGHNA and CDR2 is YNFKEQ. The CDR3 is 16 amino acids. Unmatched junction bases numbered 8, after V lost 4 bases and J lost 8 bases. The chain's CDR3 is CASSPGTGGSAEKLFF. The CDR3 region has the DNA TGTGCCAGCAGCCCGGGGACAGGGGGCTCCGCGGAAAAACTGTTTTTT.